This is a list of T cell receptor beta chains from one sample in a study of response to subunit inactivated influenza vaccine. MiXCR, applied by TCRdb to the RT-PCR reads, yields one record per CDR3 protein. The repertoire has about 540,000 distinct CDR3 sequences, 20% to 25% of them found once; the top ten carry about 3%. Separately, the same data were catalogued under a study of T cells expressing NK-cell markers.

The specimen comprised CD4+ T cells sorted from PBMCs, sampled 11 to 12 days after vaccination. The receptors derive from a man aged 45-60 years who received an inactivated influenza vaccine. The conserved cysteine and the conserved F or W are not part of the CDR3 here.

j_call | cdr3_length | v_call | cdr3_aa
TRBJ2-7 | 12 | TRBV10-3 | AISLASSSYEQY
TRBJ1-3 | 11 | TRBV25-1 | ASSSFSGNTIY
TRBJ2-1 | 12 | TRBV7-2 | ASSSPGPNNEQF
TRBJ2-5 | 11 | TRBV7-2 | ASSLPVLETQY
TRBJ2-2 | 11 | TRBV29-1 | SAGGGPTGELF
TRBJ1-1 | 14 | TRBV6-2/TRBV6-3 | ASSYSPEEMNTEAF
TRBJ2-7 | 11 | TRBV6-2/TRBV6-3 | ASSRVLDYEQY
TRBJ1-4 | 14 | TRBV5-1 | ASSPRLDSANEKLF
TRBJ2-3 | 13 | TRBV10-3 | AISGSGGLRDTQY
TRBJ2-7 | 13 | TRBV28 | ASSQIAGQFYEQY
TRBJ2-5 | 14 | TRBV7-2 | ASSLGLAGGLETQY
TRBJ1-3 | 10 | TRBV5-4 | ASSGDGNTIY
TRBJ1-1 | 12 | TRBV18 | ASSPLNGNTEAF
TRBJ2-5 | 12 | TRBV5-1 | ASSPPDPLGTQY
TRBJ2-1 | 13 | TRBV7-9 | ASSWTSGINNEQF
TRBJ2-5 | 15 | TRBV30 | ACTLWASGGTKETQY
TRBJ2-3 | 12 | TRBV29-1 | SVVFPGGTDTQY
TRBJ2-3 | 14 | TRBV5-1 | ATKTTSGGITDTQY
TRBJ1-1 | 12 | TRBV14 | ASSQTRQGTEAF
TRBJ2-3 | 13 | TRBV14 | ASSPPGGGAHTQY
TRBJ2-1 | 12 | TRBV28 | ASRSGGVGNEQF
TRBJ1-5 | 16 | TRBV15 | ATSRDRRTGASNQPQH
TRBJ2-6 | 16 | TRBV10-3 | ANDRDKTVYSGANVLT
TRBJ2-2 | 12 | TRBV20-1 | SARFGGKTGELF
TRBJ1-5 | 12 | TRBV20-1 | SAGGQGKTQPQH